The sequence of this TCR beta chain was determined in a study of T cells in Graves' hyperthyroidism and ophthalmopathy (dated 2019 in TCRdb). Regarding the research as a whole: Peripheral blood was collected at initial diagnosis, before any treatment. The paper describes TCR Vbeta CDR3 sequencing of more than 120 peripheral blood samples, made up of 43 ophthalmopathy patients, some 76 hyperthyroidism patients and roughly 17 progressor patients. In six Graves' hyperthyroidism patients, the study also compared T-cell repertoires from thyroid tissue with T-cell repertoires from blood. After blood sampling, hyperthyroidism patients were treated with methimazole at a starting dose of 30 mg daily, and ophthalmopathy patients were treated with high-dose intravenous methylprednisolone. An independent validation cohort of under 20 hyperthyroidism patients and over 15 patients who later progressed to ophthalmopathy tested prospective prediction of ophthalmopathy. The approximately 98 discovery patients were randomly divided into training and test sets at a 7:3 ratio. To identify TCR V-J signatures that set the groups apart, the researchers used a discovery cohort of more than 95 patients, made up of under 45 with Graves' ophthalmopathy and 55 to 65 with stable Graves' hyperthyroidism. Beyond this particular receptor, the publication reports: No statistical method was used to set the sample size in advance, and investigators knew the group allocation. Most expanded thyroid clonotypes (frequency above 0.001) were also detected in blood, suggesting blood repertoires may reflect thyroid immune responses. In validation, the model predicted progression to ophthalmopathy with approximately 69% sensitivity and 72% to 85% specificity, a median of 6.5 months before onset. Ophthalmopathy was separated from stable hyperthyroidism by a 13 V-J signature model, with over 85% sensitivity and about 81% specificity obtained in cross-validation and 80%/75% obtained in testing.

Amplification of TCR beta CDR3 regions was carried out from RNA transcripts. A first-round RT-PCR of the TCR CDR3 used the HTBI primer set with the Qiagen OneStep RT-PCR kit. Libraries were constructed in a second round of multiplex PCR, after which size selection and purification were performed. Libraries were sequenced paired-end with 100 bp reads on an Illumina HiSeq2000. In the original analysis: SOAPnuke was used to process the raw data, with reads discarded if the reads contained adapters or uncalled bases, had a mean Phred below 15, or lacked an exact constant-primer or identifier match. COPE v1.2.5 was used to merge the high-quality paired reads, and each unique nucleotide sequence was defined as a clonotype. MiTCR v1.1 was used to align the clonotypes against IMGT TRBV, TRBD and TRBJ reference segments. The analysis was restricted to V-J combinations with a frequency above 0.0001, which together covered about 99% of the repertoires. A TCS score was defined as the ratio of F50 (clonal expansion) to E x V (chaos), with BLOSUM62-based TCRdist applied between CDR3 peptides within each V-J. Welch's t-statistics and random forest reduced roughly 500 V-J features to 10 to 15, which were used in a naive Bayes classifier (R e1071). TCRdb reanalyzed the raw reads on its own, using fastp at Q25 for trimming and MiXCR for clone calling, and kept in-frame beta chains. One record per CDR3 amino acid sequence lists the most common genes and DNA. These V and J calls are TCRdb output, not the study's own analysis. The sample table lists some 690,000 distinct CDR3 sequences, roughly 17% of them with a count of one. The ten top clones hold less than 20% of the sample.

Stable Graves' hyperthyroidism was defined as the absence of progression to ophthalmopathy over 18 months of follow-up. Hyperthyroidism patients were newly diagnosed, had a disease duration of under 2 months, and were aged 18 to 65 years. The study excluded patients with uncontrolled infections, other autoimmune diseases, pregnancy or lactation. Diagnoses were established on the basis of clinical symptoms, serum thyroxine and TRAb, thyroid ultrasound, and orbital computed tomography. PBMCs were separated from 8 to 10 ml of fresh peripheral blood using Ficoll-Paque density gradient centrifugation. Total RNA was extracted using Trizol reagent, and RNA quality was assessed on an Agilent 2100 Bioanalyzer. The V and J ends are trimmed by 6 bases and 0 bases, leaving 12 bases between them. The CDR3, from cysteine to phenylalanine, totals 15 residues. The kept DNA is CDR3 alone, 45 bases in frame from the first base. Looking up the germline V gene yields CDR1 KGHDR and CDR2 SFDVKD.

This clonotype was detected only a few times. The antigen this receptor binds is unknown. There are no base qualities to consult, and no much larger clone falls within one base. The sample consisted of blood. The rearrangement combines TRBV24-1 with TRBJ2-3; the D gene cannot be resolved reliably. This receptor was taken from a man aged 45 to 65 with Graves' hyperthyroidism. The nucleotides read TGTGCCACCAGTTCGGTTGCCTCTAGCACAGATACGCAGTATTTT. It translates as CATSSVASSTDTQYF.